The 27 T cell receptor beta chains reported below all come from one sample, sequenced in a study of T cells of healthy individuals. TCRdb processed the 5' RACE reads anew with MiXCR; each CDR3 protein has one entry. The sample has about 96,000 distinct CDR3 sequences; 15% to 20% are singletons. These receptors all stem from a human donor in good health.

The rearrangement uses TRBV5-5 and TRBJ1-1; a weak D match, TRBD1 (5 bases). In germline, CDR1 is SGHKS, CDR2 YYEKEE (reference sequence). The CDR3 loop spans 14 amino acids. Trimming removed 1 base at V and 5 bases at J, with 12 bases between. The CDR3 loop reads CASSLSAWGTEAFF. CDR3 nucleotide sequence: TGTGCCAGCAGCTTGTCGGCATGGGGGACTGAAGCTTTCTTT.

This clonotype was observed a few times. The chain recombines TRBV6-2 or TRBV6-3 with TRBJ2-5; TRBD2 matches 12 bases. Germline trimming cut 6 bases from V and 4 bases from J; bases unmatched to any gene: 6. The CDR3 loop spans 15 amino acids. Germline V gene lookup returns CDR1 MNHEY and CDR2 SVGEGT. The CDR3 sequence: CASSSWTSGVETQYF. The CDR3 coding sequence is TGTGCCAGCAGCTCATGGACTAGCGGGGTAGAGACCCAGTACTTC.

This clonotype was counted only a few times. This chain connects TRBV12-3 or TRBV12-4 to TRBJ1-6; no definite D call. Trimming took 1 base from V and 10 from J, leaving 5 bases between them. The CDR3 is made up of 12 amino acids. This CDR3 is CASSLEYSPLHF. In DNA, the CDR3 is TGTGCCAGCAGTTTAGAGTACTCACCCCTCCACTTT.

V is TRBV6-6 and J is TRBJ1-2, with TRBD1 matching over 9 bases. CDR3 length equals 14 residues. The germline V gene encodes CDR1 MNHNY and CDR2 SVGAGI (reference sequence). Germline trimming cut 6 bases from V and 3 bases from J; bases unmatched to any gene: 5. This CDR3 reads CASRGQGFDYGYTF. CDR3 in DNA: TGTGCCAGCAGGGGACAGGGATTTGACTATGGCTACACCTTC.

The chain has TRBV10-2 and TRBJ2-3; 10 bases are a match to TRBD2. The V gene end was trimmed by 6 bases and the J gene end by 6 bases; junction bases not matched to a gene: 6. The germline V gene has CDR1 WSHSY and CDR2 SAAADI. The CDR3 runs 14 residues. Written as DNA, the CDR3 is TGCGCCAGCAGAGGACTAGCGGCTTTTGATACGCAGTATTTT. Its protein product is CASRGLAAFDTQYF.

The J gene is TRBJ1-1, the V gene TRBV6-5; D perhaps matches TRBD1 (6 bases). Trimming took off 5 bases at V and 5 bases at J, with 15 bases between the two ends. Germline assignment: CDR1 MNHEY and CDR2 SVGAGI. CDR3 length equals 14 residues. The CDR3 DNA reads as TGTGCCAGCAGTCCCCCCCGAGGGGGTACTGAAGCTTTCTTT. Translated, it gives CASSPPRGGTEAFF.

There are a few counts of this clonotype. The V call is TRBV7-9, the J call TRBJ2-2, with a possible D match to TRBD2 (5 bases). CDR3 size: 15 residues. Germline lookup yields CDR1 SEHNR and CDR2 FQNEAQ (reference sequence). V lost 5 bases and J lost 4, with 14 bases in between. CDR3 in DNA: TGTGCCAGCAGCGTCGAGGGCAGCCGCACCGGGGAGCTGTTTTTT. Translation: CASSVEGSRTGELFF.

This clonotype was seen a few times. The genes are TRBV20-1 and TRBJ1-2, with D possibly being TRBD1 (6 bases). V lost 6 bases, J lost 10 bases, and 15 bases lay in between. Looked up from germline, CDR1 is DFQATT and CDR2 is SNEGSKA (reference sequence). The CDR3 is 11 amino acids. CDR3 loop: CSATLYRDYTF. The CDR3 coding sequence is TGCAGTGCGACATTGTACAGGGACTACACCTTC.

The table lists this clonotype with a few counts. The rearrangement links TRBV6-2 or TRBV6-3 to TRBJ2-3, with D unclear. Looked up from germline, CDR1 is MNHEY and CDR2 is SVGEGT. The CDR3 is 15 residues long. Trimming shortened V by 5 bases and J by 2 bases, and 14 bases separated the two germline ends. In nucleotides, the CDR3 is TGTGCCAGCAGTCCGAGACCCCAGATCACAGATACGCAGTATTTT. Translation gives CASSPRPQITDTQYF.

This clonotype was counted many times. This chain connects TRBV7-9 to TRBJ2-3; D not certain. The V gene lost 2 bases and the J gene lost 2 bases, with 8 bases spanning the gap. Germline V gene data show CDR1 as SEHNR and CDR2 as FQNEAQ (reference sequence). The length of the CDR3 is 14 residues. The CDR3 is CASSLSEVTDTQYF. CDR3 sequence (DNA): TGTGCCAGCAGCTTATCAGAAGTCACAGATACGCAGTATTTT.

The table lists this clonotype with a few counts. The chain employs TRBV2 and TRBJ2-5; a possible D gene is TRBD1 (5 bases). V was clipped by 8 bases and J by 2 bases, with 15 bases between them. The CDR3 sequence is 14 residues long. Per germline, CDR1 SNHLY and CDR2 FYNNEI. The chain's CDR3 is CASPADSHQETQYF. CDR3 coding DNA: TGTGCCAGCCCTGCTGACAGTCATCAAGAGACCCAGTACTTC.

V is TRBV15 and J is TRBJ1-1, with D maybe TRBD1 (5 bases). Germline loops: CDR1 LNHNV, CDR2 YYDKDF (reference sequence). The CDR3 extends over 14 amino acids. The V end was cut by 0 bases, the J end by 6 bases, with 11 bases between. CDR3 in DNA: TGTGCCACCAGCAGAGATCGCAGGGCCGCTGAAGCTTTCTTT. Translation: CATSRDRRAAEAFF.

Here the CDR3 reads CASSLAGTAEKLFF. CDR3 sequence (DNA): TGTGCCAGCAGCTTAGCGGGGACCGCGGAAAAACTGTTTTTT. V gene TRBV7-9 combines with J gene TRBJ1-4; weak D call: TRBD1 (5 bases). The V end lost 0 bases, the J end lost 8 bases, and 10 bases lay between the germline ends. Germline loops: CDR1 SEHNR, CDR2 FQNEAQ (reference sequence). The CDR3 totals 14 residues.

This clonotype was counted at least ten times. The chain couples TRBV5-4 to TRBJ2-1, with unresolved D. Germline V gives CDR1 SGHNT, CDR2 YYREEE (reference sequence). With 0 bases removed from V and 6 bases from J, the gap between germline ends came to 7 bases. The CDR3 runs 13 residues. The CDR3: CASSLVFVNEQFF. Here the CDR3 DNA reads TGTGCCAGCAGCTTGGTATTTGTCAATGAGCAGTTCTTC.

V gene TRBV18 combines with J gene TRBJ2-1; D perhaps matches TRBD1 (6 bases). The CDR3 runs 15 residues. Trimming removed 2 bases from V and 12 bases from J, with 20 bases in between. The germline CDR1 and CDR2 sequences are KGHSH and LQKENI. CDR3: CASSPVGTPTMRQFF. CDR3 in DNA: TGTGCCAGCTCACCAGTCGGGACACCTACAATGAGGCAGTTCTTC.

In this sample, this clonotype turned up many times. The chain is built from TRBV28 and TRBJ1-5, with D perhaps matching TRBD1 (5 bases). V was pared by 2 bases and J by 6 bases, with 14 bases between. CDR3 length: 15 residues. Germline-derived CDR1 and CDR2 are MDHEN and SYDVKM. DNA for the CDR3: TGTGCCAGCAGTTTAGGCCAGGGAGTTCTTCAGCCCCAGCATTTT. This codes for CASSLGQGVLQPQHF.

CDR3 residues: CAISEGDQPQHF. The DNA for the CDR3 is TGTGCCATCAGTGAAGGGGATCAGCCCCAGCATTTT. V gene TRBV10-3 combines with J gene TRBJ1-5, with D maybe TRBD1 (5 bases). Trimming took off 3 bases at V and 5 bases at J, with 5 bases between the two ends. The CDR3 consists of 12 residues. From germline, CDR1 is ENHRY and CDR2 SYGVKD.

The V gene is TRBV20-1, the J gene TRBJ2-3; D assignment may be TRBD1 or TRBD2 (6 bases each). The CDR3 extends over 13 amino acids. The V gene's germline CDR1 is DFQATT and CDR2 SNEGSKA (reference sequence). Trimming took 5 bases from V and 2 from J, leaving 11 bases between them. The CDR3 region has the DNA TGCAGTGCTGCGCGGGACACCACAGATACGCAGTATTTT. This translates into CSAARDTTDTQYF.

A few counts support this clonotype. This rearrangement joins TRBV28 to TRBJ2-7, with 9 bases that match TRBD1. V dropped 4 bases and J dropped 5; count of bases not matched to a gene: 9. The CDR3 totals 15 residues. The germline CDR1 and CDR2 sequences are MDHEN and SYDVKM. The CDR3 DNA reads as TGTGCCAGCAGTTCCTTCGGACAGGGGAACCACGAGCAGTACTTC. Its translation: CASSSFGQGNHEQYF.

The rearrangement links TRBV4-3 to TRBJ2-7; D unresolved. The V end was cut by 0 bases, the J end by 0 bases, with 9 bases between. This CDR3 spans 15 amino acids. Germline values: CDR1 LGHNA, CDR2 YSLEER. The CDR3 region is CASSQDRASSYEQYF. The CDR3 DNA is TGCGCCAGCAGCCAAGACCGGGCCAGCTCCTACGAGCAGTACTTC.

About this clonotype itself: At one boundary the junction diverges from the germline segment, which might be a read error. V usage is TRBV4-2 and J usage is TRBJ2-7, with TRBD1 matching over 9 bases. This CDR3 region has 16 residues. The germline CDR1 and CDR2 sequences are LGHNA and YNFKEQ. The CDR3 loop reads CASSPGAGQGSYEQYF. In DNA, the CDR3 is TGCGCCAGCAGCCCGGGTGCCGGACAGGGGTCCTACGAGCAGTACTTC.

This clonotype showed up many times. This chain links TRBV3-1 with TRBJ2-7, with 9 positions matching TRBD2. The trim removed 0 bases at V and 0 bases at J, leaving 6 bases unmatched. Germline CDR1 LGHDT, CDR2 YNNKEL (reference sequence). The CDR3 runs 17 residues. Here the CDR3 reads CASSQEQAGGYSYEQYF. The DNA of the CDR3 is TGTGCCAGCAGCCAAGAACAAGCGGGGGGTTACTCCTACGAGCAGTACTTC.

This clonotype was picked up a small number of times. This chain uses TRBV6-2 or TRBV6-3 with TRBJ2-1; the match to TRBD1 covers 11 bases. The CDR3 totals 16 residues. J lost 7 bases, V lost 1 base, and 6 bases had no gene match. In germline, CDR1 is MNHEY, CDR2 SVGEGT. The chain's CDR3 is CASSYFPGQGDNEQFF. The CDR3 bases are TGTGCCAGCAGTTACTTCCCGGGACAGGGGGATAATGAGCAGTTCTTC.

The chain has TRBV7-9 and TRBJ2-5, with 11 bases lining up with TRBD1. The CDR3 consists of 15 residues. Germline CDR1 is SEHNR and CDR2 is FQNEAQ (reference sequence). With V trimmed by 3 bases and J by 3 bases, 3 bases remained unmatched. The CDR3 region has the DNA TGTGCCAGCAGCTTTTGGACAGGGGGCGAAGAGACCCAGTACTTC. It codes for CASSFWTGGEETQYF.

This clonotype turned up a few times. The V and J genes are TRBV28 and TRBJ2-1, with TRBD1 identical over 7 bases. The CDR3 is made up of 15 amino acids. The germline V gene has CDR1 MDHEN and CDR2 SYDVKM. Unmatched junction bases numbered 11, after V lost 6 bases and J lost 6 bases. The CDR3 reads CASRRGPNPSNEQFF. As DNA, the CDR3 is TGTGCCAGCAGAAGGGGGCCCAACCCCAGCAATGAGCAGTTCTTC.

The chain carries TRBV2 and TRBJ2-5, with TRBD2 as a possible D gene (6 bases). CDR1 and CDR2 from the germline V gene are SNHLY and FYNNEI. CDR3 length: 13 amino acids. Trimming left V 5 bases short and J 5 bases short, with 12 bases between. CDR3 region: CASSYGGVETQYF. DNA for the CDR3: TGTGCCAGCAGTTACGGGGGTGTCGAGACCCAGTACTTC.

This clonotype was counted a few times. In DNA form, the CDR3 reads TGTGCCAGCAGTCCTCGAAGTTTTCCAAACACTGAAGCTTTCTTT. It encodes CASSPRSFPNTEAFF. The chain couples TRBV27 to TRBJ1-1; D remains ambiguous. With 5 bases removed from V and 2 bases from J, the gap between germline ends came to 15 bases. The CDR3 is 15 residues long. Germline V gene lookup returns CDR1 MNHEY and CDR2 SMNVEV (reference sequence).